This T cell receptor (beta chain) was recorded in a study of blood T cell repertoires in COVID-19 (dated by TCRdb to the early 2020s). Study-wide context: The collaborator samples originated in the United States, Italy and Spain and spanned the acute and convalescent phases of COVID-19. Where HLA class I and class II types were available, the types were taken from metadata supplied by the sample provider, not from assay-based typing. The prospective study material was composed of cDNA or gDNA derived from T cells, B-cell-depleted T cells, or PBMCs. Deeply sampled blood TCRbeta repertoires from subjects exposed to, actively infected with, or recovered from COVID-19 were included in the dataset. The repertoires were made available in a free public database intended to serve as a resource for research on the immune response to SARS-CoV-2. The sample metadata nearly always contained a de-identified subject ID, COVID-19 status, age in years and sex. Samples came from the ongoing ImmuneRACE study (first 160 participants) plus 1,254 subjects from 6 global collaborators. Broader findings and caveats from the paper: Clinical and demographic metadata were provided uncurated, with the amount varying by source and participant.

TCRbeta CDR3 regions were amplified from genomic DNA by means of the immunoSEQ Assay, a bias-controlled multiplex PCR. Under the source paper's analysis protocol: Nucleated cell counts per sample were estimated from amplification of reference gene primers within the assay. To quantify the absolute abundance of each unique TCRbeta CDR3 rearrangement, sequence reads were collapsed and filtered. For each sample, productive Simpson clonality was calculated by taking the square root of Simpson's diversity index across productive rearrangements. TCRdb's version of the immuneACCESS table is confined to in-frame rearrangements and falls short of the full clone set. An unresolved V gene accounts for under half of the shortfall where checked; the remainder is of unknown origin. That table is the source of V, J and clone size, and D and trimming were worked out from the DNA. The sample contains 140,000 to 150,000 clones, about 87% of them found a single time. Clones ranked in the top ten supply 8.6% of the sample.

Each collaborating institution followed its own protocols to collect whole blood in K2EDTA tubes. For TCRbeta analysis, collaborators shipped samples as frozen whole blood, isolated PBMCs, or DNA extracted from either of those sample types. Comments on this clone: There is no known antigen for this receptor. No much larger clone is present one base from it, and per-base qualities are unavailable.

For this chain, trimming is 4 bases at the V end and 13 bases at the J end, and the number of junction bases without a gene match is 10. The CDR1 and CDR2 encoded by the germline V gene are MNHEY and SVGEGT. The CDR3 runs 15 residues from the cysteine to the phenylalanine. Left in the record is the CDR3 DNA by itself, 45 bases read in frame from the first base. The sequence derives from a woman aged 50 to 60 with active or convalescent COVID-19. The chain couples TRBV6-2 or TRBV6-3 to TRBJ2-3, with TRBD2 identical over 14 junction bases. The sequencing input was peripheral blood. Read as DNA, the sequence is TGTGCCAGCAGTTCTAGATCCGGGACTAGCGGGAGAGAGTATTTT. Its product reads: CASSSRSGTSGREYF.